Listed below are T cell receptor beta chains from one sample, sequenced in a study of graft-versus-host responses after intestinal transplantation. TCRdb's table, derived via immunoSEQ multiplex PCR, lists solely in-frame clones and lacks some. The profile shows tens of thousands of clones, roughly 96% of them singletons. These TCRs are of unknown antigen specificity. The material sequenced was unstimulated CD8+ T cells sorted from spleen or lymph node cells, taken before transplant. All receptors derive from a human donor who was the organ donor for an intestinal transplant. Both conserved end residues are part of each CDR3. A D gene is named only where the DNA matches it firmly. The size of a clone is reported for some rows only, either as once, few or many, or as a class for expanded clones.

j_gene	d_gene	v_gene	abundance	CDR3aa	CDR3nt
TRBJ2-5	TRBD1	TRBV9	NA	CASSGQGRQETQYF	TGTGCCAGCAGCGGACAGGGGAGACAAGAGACCCAGTACTTC
TRBJ2-4	NA	TRBV11-2	NA	CASSLWGTNIQYF	TGTGCCAGCAGCTTGTGGGGGACAAACATTCAGTACTTC
TRBJ1-1	NA	TRBV9	NA	CASSVEALTSEAFF	TGTGCCAGCAGCGTAGAGGCCCTGACAAGTGAAGCTTTCTTT
TRBJ1-1	NA	TRBV6-6	NA	CASSYGLLTEAFF	TGTGCCAGCAGTTACGGGTTACTTACTGAAGCTTTCTTT
TRBJ2-5	TRBD2	TRBV7-7	NA	CASSLGTSGGGTETQYF	TGTGCTAGCAGCCTCGGGACTAGCGGGGGGGGAACGGAGACCCAGTACTTC
TRBJ1-1	NA	TRBV9	NA	CASSVEAGMNTEAFF	TGTGCCAGCAGCGTAGAGGCAGGAATGAACACTGAAGCTTTCTTT
TRBJ2-5	NA	TRBV4-1	NA	CASSGVAASQETQYF	TGCGCCAGCAGCGGAGTAGCGGCTTCACAAGAGACCCAGTACTTC
TRBJ1-2	NA	TRBV11-2	NA	CASSFGQIYGYTF	TGTGCCAGCAGCTTTGGACAGATCTATGGCTACACCTTC
TRBJ1-5	NA	TRBV21-1	NA	CASENMTGVSNQPQHF	TGTGCCAGCGAGAATATGACAGGGGTGAGCAATCAGCCCCAGCATTTT
TRBJ1-2	TRBD1	TRBV2	NA	CASSGTGDGPYGYTF	TGTGCCAGCAGTGGGACAGGAGATGGGCCTTATGGCTACACCTTC
TRBJ2-7	NA	TRBV15	NA	CATSKGPTTSSYEQYF	TGTGCCACCAGCAAAGGTCCGACTACCAGCTCCTACGAGCAGTACTTC
TRBJ2-3	NA	TRBV4-1	NA	CASSQERAGTDTQYF	TGCGCCAGCAGCCAAGAGAGAGCGGGCACAGATACGCAGTATTTT
TRBJ1-2	TRBD1	TRBV7-9	NA	CASSSRTGGPYGYTF	TGTGCCAGCAGCTCAAGGACAGGGGGCCCCTATGGCTACACCTTC
TRBJ2-5	TRBD1	TRBV6-6	NA	CASSYPTTGRLETQYF	TGTGCCAGCAGTTACCCTACGACAGGGCGGCTAGAGACCCAGTACTTC
TRBJ1-1	NA	TRBV6-6	NA	CASMGALNTEAFF	TGTGCCAGCATGGGGGCCCTTAACACTGAAGCTTTCTTT
TRBJ1-2	NA	TRBV21-1	NA	CASSKGRGDGYTF	TGTGCCAGCAGCAAAGGAAGGGGAGATGGCTACACCTTC
TRBJ1-5	NA	TRBV7-3	NA	CASSLFDACYSNQPQHF	TGTGCCAGCAGCTTATTTGACGCCTGCTATAGCAATCAGCCCCAGCATTTT
TRBJ2-7	NA	TRBV10-3	NA	CAISEDFYEQYF	TGTGCCATCAGTGAGGATTTTTACGAGCAGTACTTC
TRBJ2-5	NA	TRBV7-8	NA	CASSYNEETQYF	TGTGCCAGCAGCTATAATGAGGAGACCCAGTACTTC
TRBJ1-2	NA	TRBV29-1	NA	CSVEDDRNGYTF	TGCAGCGTTGAAGACGACCGAAATGGCTACACCTTC
TRBJ1-1	NA	TRBV29-1	NA	CSVEDRISGIGVKGTEAFF	TGCAGCGTTGAAGATCGTATATCGGGAATCGGCGTTAAGGGCACTGAAGCTTTCTTT
TRBJ2-3	NA	TRBV7-9	NA	CASSLWLVLLDPTDTQYF	TGTGCCAGCAGCTTATGGCTCGTCCTCCTCGACCCGACAGATACGCAGTATTTT
TRBJ2-5	NA	TRBV5-4	once	CASSLGRSQETQYF	TGTGCCAGCAGCTTGGGACGTTCGCAAGAGACCCAGTACTTC
TRBJ2-6	NA	TRBV27	NA	CARRRGSGANVLTF	TGTGCCAGGAGGCGGGGCTCTGGGGCCAACGTCCTGACTTTC
TRBJ2-2	TRBD2	TRBV9	few	CASKLGGGTGELFF	TGTGCCAGCAAGTTAGGCGGGGGGACCGGGGAGCTGTTTTTT
TRBJ1-1	NA	TRBV6-5	NA	CASSIYTSEAFF	TGTGCCAGCAGCATCTACACGTCTGAAGCTTTCTTT
TRBJ2-6	NA	TRBV6-5	NA	CASSYAWISGANVLTF	TGTGCCAGCAGTTATGCTTGGATCTCTGGGGCCAACGTCCTGACTTTC
TRBJ1-2	TRBD1	TRBV4-2	NA	CASSQNTGGAEGYTF	TGTGCCAGCAGCCAAAACACAGGGGGCGCGGAGGGCTACACCTTC
TRBJ1-1	NA	TRBV2	NA	CASTGSPAEAFF	TGTGCCAGCACGGGGAGCCCCGCTGAAGCTTTCTTT
TRBJ1-5	NA	TRBV4-3	NA	CASSQDTSPHQPQHF	TGCGCCAGCAGCCAAGACACCAGCCCCCATCAGCCCCAGCATTTT
TRBJ2-3	TRBD2	TRBV14	NA	CASSQDLTSGGTDTQYF	TGTGCCAGCAGCCAAGATCTCACTAGCGGGGGCACAGATACGCAGTATTTT
TRBJ2-1	TRBD2	TRBV5-6	NA	CASSMILAGSYNEQFF	TGTGCCAGCAGCATGATACTAGCGGGCTCCTACAATGAGCAGTTCTTC
TRBJ2-1	TRBD2	TRBV6-5	NA	CASSWTSGGAHEQFF	TGTGCCAGCAGCTGGACTAGCGGGGGGGCCCATGAGCAGTTCTTC
TRBJ1-1	TRBD1	TRBV10-2	once	CASSEPGTGHTEAFF	TGCGCCAGCAGTGAGCCAGGGACAGGGCATACTGAAGCTTTCTTT
TRBJ1-1	NA	TRBV4-1	NA	CASSLSRRTEAFF	TGCGCCAGCAGCCTTTCTAGGAGAACTGAAGCTTTCTTT
TRBJ2-7	NA	TRBV4-3	NA	CASSQDFGGYEQYF	TGCGCCAGCAGCCAAGATTTTGGGGGCTACGAGCAGTACTTC
TRBJ1-5	NA	TRBV7-2	NA	CASSLASGDQPQHF	TGTGCCAGCAGCTTAGCGTCCGGTGATCAGCCCCAGCATTTT
TRBJ2-2	NA	TRBV5-6	NA	CASSLGSGELFF	TGTGCCAGCAGCTTGGGTTCGGGGGAGCTGTTTTTT
TRBJ2-4	NA	TRBV5-1	NA	CASSLGQLTLAKNIQYF	TGCGCCAGCAGCTTGGGGCAGCTCACGTTAGCCAAAAACATTCAGTACTTC
TRBJ2-3	TRBD2	TRBV27	NA	CASSSQFPGTSGVAPDTQYF	TGTGCCAGCAGTTCCCAATTTCCCGGGACTAGCGGGGTAGCCCCAGATACGCAGTATTTT
TRBJ1-2	NA	TRBV6-7	NA	CASSYPLGRLRYGYTF	TGTGCCAGCAGTTACCCCCTGGGCAGGCTGCGCTATGGCTACACCTTC
TRBJ1-2	NA	TRBV9	once	CASSAGTSYTF	TGTGCCAGCAGCGCCGGAACGAGCTACACCTTC
TRBJ2-5	NA	TRBV4-1	NA	CASSQVKTGQETQYF	TGCGCCAGCAGCCAAGTCAAGACAGGCCAGGAGACCCAGTACTTC
TRBJ1-4	NA	TRBV21-1	once	CATHSTTNEKLFF	TGTGCCACTCACAGCACAACTAATGAAAAACTGTTTTTT
TRBJ2-5	NA	TRBV4-3	NA	CASSQEVAVLTLNRETQYF	TGCGCCAGCAGCCAAGAGGTTGCGGTCCTGACGCTGAACCGGGAGACCCAGTACTTC
TRBJ2-1	TRBD2	TRBV6-1	NA	CASSATSGGANEQFF	TGTGCCAGCAGCGCAACTAGCGGGGGGGCCAATGAGCAGTTCTTC
TRBJ2-7	NA	TRBV27	NA	CASSLGWGARYEQYF	TGTGCCAGCAGCTTAGGCTGGGGGGCGAGGTACGAGCAGTACTTC
TRBJ1-1	NA	TRBV7-9	NA	CASSPMGGPMNTEAFF	TGTGCCAGCAGCCCTATGGGCGGGCCTATGAACACTGAAGCTTTCTTT
TRBJ1-2	TRBD1	TRBV27	once	CASSSRDSPNYGYTF	TGTGCCAGCAGCTCTCGGGACAGCCCCAACTATGGCTACACCTTC
TRBJ1-6	NA	TRBV7-6	NA	CASSLAQDRDSPLHF	TGTGCCAGCAGCTTAGCTCAGGACAGAGATTCACCCCTCCACTTT
TRBJ2-5	NA	TRBV5-6	NA	CASSLNLVGDQETQYF	TGTGCCAGCAGCTTAAATCTTGTTGGGGACCAAGAGACCCAGTACTTC